The clone carrying this T cell receptor (beta chain) has a handful of counts. Its target is not known. Per individual sample, total RNA of at least 6 micrograms was extracted. Together with a sample-barcoded 5' primer, a J-beta primer mix was included in a second PCR lasting about 7 to 12 cycles. Each TCR beta cDNA got a 12-nucleotide random molecular identifier. TCRdb reanalysed the 5' RACE reads using MiXCR and keeps one entry per CDR3 protein. Among 1.2 million to 1.5 million distinct CDR3 sequences listed, about 40% were seen once. The data were taken from a study of blood T cells in healthy people across ages. Overall study context: Template switching recovered approximately one barcoded beta molecule for every two T cells.

Study-wide points: Older age went with lower TCR beta diversity per million T cells, in a roughly linear way.

V lost 0 bases and J 0 bases, leaving 11 bases between the germline ends. The length of the CDR3 is 16 residues. Germline V CDR1 and CDR2: MNHEY, SVGAGI. Sequencing used blood. V is TRBV6-5 and J is TRBJ1-2; possibly TRBD1 for D (5 bases). This clonotype was sampled from a woman aged 18 to 35 in good health. The CDR3 DNA reads as TGTGCCAGCAGTTACTCGATTGGGGGGTCTAACTATGGCTACACCTTC. The encoded protein is CASSYSIGGSNYGYTF.